Presented here are 9 T cell receptor beta chains from one specimen sequenced in a study of OX40 agonist ivuxolimab in advanced cancers. Data came from immunoSEQ multiplex PCR; TCRdb stores just in-frame clones and leaves some out. The sample comprises tens of thousands of clones, roughly 84% of which are singletons, and approximately 26% rests with the top ten. The specimen was CD4+ or CD8+ T cells sorted from blood, collected in a trial of the OX40 agonist ivuxolimab. The origin of the receptors is an adult with an advanced solid tumor such as melanoma, head and neck, liver or kidney cancer.

This CDR3 reads CASSLSPIASNEQFF. For the CDR3, the DNA is TGTGCCAGCAGTTTATCGCCGATAGCTTCCAATGAGCAGTTCTTC. The chain has TRBV27 and TRBJ2-1; D is unresolved. The CDR3 is 15 residues long. From germline, CDR1 is MNHEY and CDR2 SMNVEV (reference sequence). The V gene lost 0 bases and the J gene lost 6 bases, with 12 bases spanning the gap.

V gene TRBV2 combines with J gene TRBJ2-1, with 7 bases that match TRBD2. CDR1 is SNHLY and CDR2 is FYNNEI in the germline V gene. This CDR3 has 14 amino acids. After removal of 3 bases from V and 8 bases from J, the junction contained 7 bases not matched to a gene. The CDR3 nucleotides read TGTGCCAGCAGTGAGGGCGGGAGCATCTATGAGCAGTTCTTC. This translates into CASSEGGSIYEQFF.

The gene calls are TRBV4-1 and TRBJ1-4, with D unresolved. Germline V gives CDR1 MGHRA, CDR2 YSYEKL. The CDR3 covers 11 residues. V shed 3 bases and J shed 8 bases, with 4 bases lying between them. Written as DNA, the CDR3 is TGCGCCAGCAGCCATGGGGAAAAACTGTTTTTT. This gives the protein CASSHGEKLFF.

V usage is TRBV28 and J usage is TRBJ2-1; a possible D gene is TRBD1 (6 bases). The CDR3 length is 13 residues. Per the germline V gene, CDR1 is MDHEN and CDR2 is SYDVKM. Trimming stripped 7 bases from V and 4 bases from J, with 11 bases between. The chain's CDR3 is CASTPGQYNEQFF. The CDR3 DNA is TGTGCCAGCACCCCGGGACAATACAATGAGCAGTTCTTC.

The chain couples TRBV29-1 to TRBJ2-1; D possibly corresponds to TRBD2 (6 bases). The CDR3 covers 14 residues. Per the germline V gene, CDR1 is SQVTM and CDR2 is ANQGSEA. V was cut by 4 bases and J by 3 bases, with 13 bases left in between. CDR3 sequence reads: CSVARAGLYNEQFF. In nucleotides, the CDR3 is TGCAGCGTTGCTCGAGCGGGCCTCTACAATGAGCAGTTCTTC.

As DNA, the CDR3 is TGCGCCAGCAGCCCCGGGACAGGGTTCGAGGACTATGGCTACACCTTC. Its protein is CASSPGTGFEDYGYTF. The rearrangement joins TRBV5-1 to TRBJ1-2, with TRBD1 matching over 9 bases. CDR3 length: 16 amino acids. Germline V gene sequence: CDR1 SGHRS, CDR2 YFSETQ. J was trimmed by 3 bases and V by 4 bases; bases with no gene match: 10.

A single count supports this clone. V usage is TRBV4-1 and J usage is TRBJ1-5, with TRBD1 as a possible D gene (6 bases). V lost 2 bases and J lost 4, with 30 bases in between. Germline-derived CDR1 and CDR2 are MGHRA and YSYEKL. The CDR3 covers 21 residues. The CDR3 sequence: CASSQPADRPDLTASNQPQHF. In nucleotides, the CDR3 is TGCGCCAGCAGCCAACCCGCGGACAGACCCGACTTAACCGCTTCAAATCAGCCCCAGCATTTT.

This chain joins TRBV10-3 and TRBJ2-5; D is undetermined. The J call may be faulty, since TRBJ2-7 better matches the DNA end. This CDR3 contains 13 residues. Germline-derived CDR1 and CDR2 are ENHRY and SYGVKD. The CDR3 protein is CAISEDAYYEQYF. CDR3 in DNA: TGTGCCATCAGTGAGGACGCTTACTACGAGCAGTACTTC.

The gene calls are TRBV7-2 and TRBJ1-1; 11 bases map to TRBD1. V trimming: 0 bases; J trimming: 0 bases; junction bases outside the gene matches: 6. CDR1 and CDR2 (germline): SGHTA, FQGNSA. The CDR3 loop spans 18 amino acids. This CDR3 is CASSLAWTGGKLNTEAFF. The DNA of the CDR3 is TGTGCCAGCAGCTTAGCTTGGACAGGGGGCAAATTGAACACTGAAGCTTTCTTT.